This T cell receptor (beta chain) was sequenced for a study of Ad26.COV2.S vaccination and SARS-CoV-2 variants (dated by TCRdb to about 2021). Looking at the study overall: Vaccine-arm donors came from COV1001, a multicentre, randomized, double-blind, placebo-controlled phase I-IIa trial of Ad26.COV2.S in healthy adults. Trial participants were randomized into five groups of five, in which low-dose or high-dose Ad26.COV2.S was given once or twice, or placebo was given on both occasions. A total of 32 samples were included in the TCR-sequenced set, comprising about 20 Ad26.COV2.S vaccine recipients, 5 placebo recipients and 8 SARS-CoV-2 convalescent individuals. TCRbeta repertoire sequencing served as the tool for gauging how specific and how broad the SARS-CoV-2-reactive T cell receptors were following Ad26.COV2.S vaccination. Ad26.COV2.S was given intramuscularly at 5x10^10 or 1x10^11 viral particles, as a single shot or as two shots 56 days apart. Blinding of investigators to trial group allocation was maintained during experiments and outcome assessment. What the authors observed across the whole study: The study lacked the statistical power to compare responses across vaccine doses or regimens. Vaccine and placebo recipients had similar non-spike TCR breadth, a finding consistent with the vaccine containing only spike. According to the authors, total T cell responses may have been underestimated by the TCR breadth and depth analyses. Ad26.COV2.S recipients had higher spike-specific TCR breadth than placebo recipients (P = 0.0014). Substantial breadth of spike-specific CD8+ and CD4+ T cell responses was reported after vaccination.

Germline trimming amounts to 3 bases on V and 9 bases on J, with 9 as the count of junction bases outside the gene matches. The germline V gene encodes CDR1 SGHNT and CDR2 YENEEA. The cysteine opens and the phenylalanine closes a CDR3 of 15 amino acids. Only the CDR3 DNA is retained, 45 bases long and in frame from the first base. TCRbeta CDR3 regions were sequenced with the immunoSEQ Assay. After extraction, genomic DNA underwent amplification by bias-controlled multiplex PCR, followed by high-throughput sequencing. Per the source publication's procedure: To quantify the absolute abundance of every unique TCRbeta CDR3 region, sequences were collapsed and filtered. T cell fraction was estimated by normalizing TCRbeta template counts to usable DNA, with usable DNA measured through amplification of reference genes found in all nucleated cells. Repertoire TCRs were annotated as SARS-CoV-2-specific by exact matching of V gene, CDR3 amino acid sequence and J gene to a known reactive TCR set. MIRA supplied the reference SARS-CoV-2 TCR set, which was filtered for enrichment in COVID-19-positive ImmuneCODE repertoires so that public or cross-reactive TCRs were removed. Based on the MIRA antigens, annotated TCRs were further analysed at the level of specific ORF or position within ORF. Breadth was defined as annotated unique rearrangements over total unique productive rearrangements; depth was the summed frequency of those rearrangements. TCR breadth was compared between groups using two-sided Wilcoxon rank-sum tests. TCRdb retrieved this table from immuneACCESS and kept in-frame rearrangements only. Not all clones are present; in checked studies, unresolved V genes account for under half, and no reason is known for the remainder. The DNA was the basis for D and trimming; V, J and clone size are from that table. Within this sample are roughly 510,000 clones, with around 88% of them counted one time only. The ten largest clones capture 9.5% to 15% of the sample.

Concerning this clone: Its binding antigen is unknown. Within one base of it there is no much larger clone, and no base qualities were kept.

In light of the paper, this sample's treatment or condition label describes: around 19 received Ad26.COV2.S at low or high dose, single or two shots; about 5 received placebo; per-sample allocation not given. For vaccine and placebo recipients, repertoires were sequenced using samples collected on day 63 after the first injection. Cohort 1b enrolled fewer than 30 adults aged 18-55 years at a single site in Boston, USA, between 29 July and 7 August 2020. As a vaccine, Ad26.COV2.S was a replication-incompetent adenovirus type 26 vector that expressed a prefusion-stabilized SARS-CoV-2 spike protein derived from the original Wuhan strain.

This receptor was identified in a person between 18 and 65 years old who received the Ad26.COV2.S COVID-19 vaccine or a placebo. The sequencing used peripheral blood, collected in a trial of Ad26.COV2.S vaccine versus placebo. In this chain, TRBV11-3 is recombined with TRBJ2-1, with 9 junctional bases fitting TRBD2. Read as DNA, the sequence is TGTGCCAGCAGCTTGGGCGGCGGGAGGGGGGCTGAGCAGTTCTTC. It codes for CASSLGGGRGAEQFF.